A single sample gave rise to the 23 T cell receptor beta chains below, sequenced in a study of control samples from healthy donors and cancer patients. TCRdb keeps only in-frame clones here, not all; method: immunoSEQ multiplex PCR. The sample records about 38,000 clones, around 83% being singletons. Sequencing used PBMCs. These receptors all stem from a woman aged 55-75 years with lung cancer.

This clone showed up just once. The rearrangement links TRBV5-6 to TRBJ1-5, with 10 nucleotides matching TRBD1. There are 15 residues in the CDR3. Per the germline V gene, CDR1 is SGHDT and CDR2 is YYEEEE. Unmatched junction bases numbered 4, after V lost 3 bases and J lost 4 bases. CDR3 sequence reads: CASSSDRGGNQPQHF. Written as DNA, the CDR3 is TGTGCCAGCAGCTCGGACAGGGGGGGGAATCAGCCCCAGCATTTT.

V gene TRBV9 combines with J gene TRBJ1-4; D is ambiguous. CDR1 SGDLS and CDR2 YYNGEE come from the germline V gene. This CDR3 is built from 18 residues. V was trimmed by 0 bases and J by 0 bases, leaving 15 bases between them. Here the CDR3 reads CASSVEIQDVATNEKLFF. In nucleotides, the CDR3 is TGTGCCAGCAGCGTAGAAATTCAGGACGTAGCAACTAATGAAAAACTGTTTTTT.

This clone has only one observation. The V gene is TRBV12-5, the J gene TRBJ2-1; 12 bases align to TRBD2. Germline CDR1 reads LGHNT; CDR2 reads FRNRAP. This CDR3 contains 17 residues. Trimming cost V 2 bases and J 5 bases; bases outside gene matches: 7. The CDR3 bases are TGTGCTAGTGGTTTGCGACCCTGGACTAGCGGGAACAATGAGCAGTTCTTC. Translating gives CASGLRPWTSGNNEQFF.

The V call is TRBV9, the J call TRBJ1-6; D not certain. Germline CDR1 SGDLS, CDR2 YYNGEE. The V gene lost 0 bases and the J gene lost 9 bases, with 10 bases spanning the gap. This CDR3 comprises 14 residues. CDR3 protein: CASSVETVASPLHF. DNA of the CDR3: TGTGCCAGCAGCGTAGAGACCGTAGCTTCACCCCTCCACTTT.

The V call is TRBV29-1, the J call TRBJ1-1, with D possibly being TRBD1 (5 bases). Per the germline V gene, CDR1 is SQVTM and CDR2 is ANQGSEA. The CDR3 is made up of 13 amino acids. V lost 3 bases and J 3 bases, leaving 11 bases between the germline ends. The CDR3 protein is CSVERGEDTEAFF. In DNA form, the CDR3 reads TGCAGCGTTGAGAGGGGTGAGGACACTGAAGCTTTCTTT.

The V call is TRBV6-2 or TRBV6-3, the J call TRBJ2-2; TRBD1 agrees at 9 bases. Germline lookup yields CDR1 MNHEY and CDR2 SVGEGT. This CDR3 contains 19 residues. Unmatched junction bases numbered 12, after V lost 4 bases and J lost 0 bases. The CDR3 sequence is CASSSPYQRQGANTGELFF. The CDR3 nucleotides are TGTGCCAGCAGTTCTCCATATCAAAGACAGGGGGCGAACACCGGGGAGCTGTTTTTT.

The gene calls are TRBV6-5 and TRBJ2-7; maybe TRBD1 (5 bases). Germline V CDR1 and CDR2: MNHEY, SVGAGI. Trimming took 2 bases from V and 2 from J, leaving 16 bases between them. The CDR3 runs to 16 residues. The CDR3: CASSYGRPQGTYEQYF. DNA of the CDR3: TGTGCCAGCAGTTACGGACGGCCCCAGGGCACCTACGAGCAGTACTTC.

The genes are TRBV11-3 and TRBJ2-1, with D unresolved. The CDR3 spans 12 residues. The germline CDR1 and CDR2 sequences are SGHNT and YENEEA. With 0 bases removed from V and 5 bases from J, the gap between germline ends came to 2 bases. In nucleotides, the CDR3 is TGTGCCAGCAGCTTAGAGGACAATGAGCAGTTCTTC. Its protein product is CASSLEDNEQFF. The full variable domain, completed using reference TRBV11-3 and TRBJ2-1, is EAGVVQSPRYKIIEKKQPVAFWCNPISGHNTLYWYLQNLGQGPELLIRYENEEAVDDSQLPKDRFSAERLKGVDSTLKIQPAELGDSAVYLCASSLEDNEQFFGPGTRLTVL.

The chain combines TRBV10-3 with TRBJ2-2; 9 positions agree with TRBD1. CDR1 is ENHRY, CDR2 SYGVKD, per germline. The CDR3 consists of 16 residues. V dropped 6 bases and J dropped 5; count of bases not matched to a gene: 10. In nucleotides, the CDR3 is TGTGCCATCAGGCCCGGGACAGGGTCGGGGACCGGGGAGCTGTTTTTT. This translates into CAIRPGTGSGTGELFF.

V gene TRBV7-8 combines with J gene TRBJ2-7; D is possibly TRBD1 or TRBD2 (5 bases each). Germline CDR1 reads SGHVS; CDR2 reads FQNEAQ. Trimming cost V 5 bases and J 3 bases, with 26 bases left between them. The CDR3 length is 18 residues. CDR3 nucleotide sequence: TGTGCCAGCAGCCCGTTATCCGCTCCTGCCGGGGCTAGCTACGAGCAGTACTTC. It yields the protein CASSPLSAPAGASYEQYF.

About this clone: Since a far larger clone is one base different, this is likely a read error. Distinct nucleotide sequences in the sample also encode this CDR3. The genes are TRBV9 and TRBJ2-1; D is possibly TRBD2 (7 bases). Germline V gives CDR1 SGDLS, CDR2 YYNGEE. This CDR3 region has 15 residues. The CDR3 protein is CARSVGGGSYNEQFF. For the CDR3, the DNA is TGTGCCCGCAGCGTAGGGGGGGGCTCCTACAATGAGCAGTTCTTC.

The CDR3 DNA follows: TGTGCCAGCAGCTTGCTAGGCGGGGACACCGGGGAGCTGTTTTTT. It encodes CASSLLGGDTGELFF. This chain connects TRBV5-5 to TRBJ2-2; D is possibly TRBD2 (6 bases). The CDR3 has 15 residues. The germline V gene encodes CDR1 SGHKS and CDR2 YYEKEE (reference sequence). V lost 1 base and J lost 3, with 10 bases in between.

This clone was seen just once. The V and J genes are TRBV5-1 and TRBJ2-7; D unresolved. The germline gives CDR1 SGHRS, CDR2 YFSETQ. This CDR3 comprises 17 residues. Trimming pared 0 bases from V and 4 bases from J, leaving 20 bases between. CDR3 nucleotide sequence: TGCGCCAGCAGCTTGGTCGCTACGGCCCCTAGGGCGTACGAGCAGTACTTC. This encodes CASSLVATAPRAYEQYF.

The chain employs TRBV7-3 and TRBJ2-6; D possibly corresponds to TRBD1 (5 bases). V lost 1 base, J lost 0 bases, and 13 bases lay in between. Germline V gene lookup returns CDR1 SGHTA and CDR2 FQGTGA. This CDR3 spans 18 amino acids. CDR3 residues: CASSLKRGTASGANVLTF. DNA of the CDR3: TGTGCCAGCAGCTTAAAAAGGGGTACAGCCTCTGGGGCCAACGTCCTGACTTTC.

The chain employs TRBV23-1 and TRBJ2-4; TRBD1 agrees at 9 bases. TRBV23-1 is an ORF, and what it does is uncertain. V shed 7 bases and J 7 bases; nucleotides not matched to a gene: 11. The CDR3 covers 15 residues. The CDR3 DNA follows: TGCGCCAGCACTCACCGGGACAGGGAATCGAACATTCAGTACTTC. This translates into CASTHRDRESNIQYF.

The rearrangement joins TRBV5-6 to TRBJ2-5, with D perhaps matching TRBD1 (6 bases). Deletions cut 4 bases from V and 6 bases from J, with 13 bases between. The CDR3 consists of 13 residues. Germline V gives CDR1 SGHDT, CDR2 YYEEEE. The CDR3 sequence is CASSPQGRKTQYF. The CDR3 DNA is TGTGCCAGCAGCCCGCAGGGGCGGAAGACCCAGTACTTC.

The V and J genes are TRBV5-8 and TRBJ1-2; D is ambiguous. The V and J ends lost 2 bases and 6 bases respectively, with 5 bases between them. Per the germline V gene, CDR1 is SGHTS and CDR2 is YDEGEE. This CDR3 comprises 11 residues. The DNA of the CDR3 is TGTGCCAGCAGCTTTTCAGATGGCTACACCTTC. Translation: CASSFSDGYTF.

V is TRBV9 and J is TRBJ2-7, with unresolved D. This CDR3 spans 14 amino acids. V shed 2 bases and J shed 4 bases, with 13 bases lying between them. Germline CDR1 is SGDLS and CDR2 is YYNGEE. The chain's CDR3 is CASSVGQFSYEQYF. CDR3 nucleotide sequence: TGTGCCAGCAGCGTGGGTCAGTTTAGTTACGAGCAGTACTTC.

The chain recombines TRBV6-5 with TRBJ2-5; D is perhaps TRBD1 or TRBD2 (5 bases each). Germline loops: CDR1 MNHEY, CDR2 SVGAGI. The CDR3 is 12 residues long. V was shortened by 1 base and J by 5 bases, with 5 bases between the two germline ends. Written as DNA, the CDR3 is TGTGCCAGCAGTTACTGGGGGGAGACCCAGTACTTC. Amino acids: CASSYWGETQYF.

This clone has just one count. V usage is TRBV15 and J usage is TRBJ1-2; D is unclear. The V end lost 4 bases, the J end lost 0 bases, and 0 bases lay between the germline ends. Germline lookup yields CDR1 LNHNV and CDR2 YYDKDF (reference sequence). CDR3 length equals 11 residues. In DNA form, the CDR3 reads TGTGCCACCAGCACTAACTATGGCTACACCTTC. It codes for CATSTNYGYTF.

This sequence joins TRBV23-1 and TRBJ1-5; D gene uncertain. TRBV23-1 is noted as an ORF with a role that remains uncertain. The V end lost 4 bases, the J end lost 0 bases, and 16 bases lay between the germline ends. The CDR3 is made up of 17 amino acids. The CDR3 DNA follows: TGCGCCAGCAGTCGGGGAGTTGGGCTTTATAGCAATCAGCCCCAGCATTTT. It codes for CASSRGVGLYSNQPQHF.

The chain links TRBV4-1 to TRBJ1-2; tentative D call: TRBD1 (5 bases). Deletions cut 1 base from V and 6 bases from J, with 15 bases between. Germline CDR1 and CDR2: MGHRA and YSYEKL. The CDR3 runs to 15 residues. In nucleotides, the CDR3 is TGCGCCAGCAGCCAAGTGGGGCCGAGAGGCGATGGCTACACCTTC. Protein sequence: CASSQVGPRGDGYTF.

The gene calls are TRBV6-5 and TRBJ1-4; weak D call: TRBD1 (6 bases). The CDR3 covers 16 residues. V gave up 2 bases and J gave up 4 bases, with 14 bases separating them. CDR1 is MNHEY and CDR2 is SVGAGI in the germline V gene. The CDR3 coding sequence is TGTGCCAGCAGTTACGCGCTTTTAGGGGGTAATGAAAAACTGTTTTTT. Amino acids: CASSYALLGGNEKLFF.